The 24 T cell receptor beta chains below all came from one sample that was sequenced in a study of blood T cell repertoires in COVID-19. The method was immunoSEQ multiplex PCR; TCRdb's version includes in-frame clones alone and lacks a portion of them. This sample has about 14,000 clones; 73% occur once, and the top ten carry more than 7.5%. Input material: peripheral blood. These receptor sequences come from a man between 65 and 85 years old with acute or convalescent COVID-19.

The genes are TRBV10-3 and TRBJ2-5; 9 bases match TRBD2. This CDR3 has 13 amino acids. V was clipped by 6 bases and J by 10 bases; unmatched bases: 9. Per germline, CDR1 ENHRY and CDR2 SYGVKD. CDR3 in amino acids: CAIRSGGPGDQYF. Here the CDR3 DNA reads TGTGCCATCAGGAGCGGGGGGCCCGGCGACCAGTACTTC.

The chain combines TRBV30 with TRBJ1-2; perhaps TRBD1 as D (5 bases). Trimming pared 3 bases from V and 7 bases from J, leaving 12 bases between. Germline V lookup: CDR1 GTSNPN, CDR2 SVGIG (reference sequence). CDR3 length: 12 amino acids. The chain's CDR3 is CAWSPGGVGYTF. The CDR3 DNA reads as TGTGCCTGGAGCCCCGGAGGGGTTGGCTACACCTTC.

The chain is built from TRBV25-1 and TRBJ1-2; D not certain. Germline loops: CDR1 MGHDK, CDR2 SYGVNS. The CDR3 runs 13 residues. V lost 3 bases and J 8 bases, leaving 13 bases between the germline ends. The chain's CDR3 is CASSDPRGYGYTF. In DNA, the CDR3 is TGTGCCAGCAGTGATCCTCGAGGTTACGGCTACACCTTC.

This clone is classed as medium-sized. The V and J genes are TRBV4-1 and TRBJ2-7; TRBD1 aligns across 7 bases. Unmatched junction bases numbered 7, after V lost 3 bases and J lost 2 bases. Germline values: CDR1 MGHRA, CDR2 YSYEKL. The CDR3 totals 15 residues. CDR3 protein: CASSHERTGTYEQYF. The CDR3 region has the DNA TGCGCCAGCAGCCATGAAAGGACAGGAACCTACGAGCAGTACTTC.

The genes are TRBV7-2 and TRBJ2-1, with 7 positions matching TRBD2. The CDR3 sequence is 16 residues long. Germline V gene sequence: CDR1 SGHTA, CDR2 FQGNSA. Trimming removed 1 base from V and 9 bases from J; junction bases left unmatched: 12. The CDR3 here is CASSLGGGLGQSEQFF. The CDR3 DNA reads TGTGCCAGCAGCTTAGGAGGTGGACTAGGGCAGAGTGAGCAGTTCTTC.

The genes are TRBV27 and TRBJ2-7, with 10 bases aligning to TRBD2. This CDR3 has 16 residues. Losses at the gene ends were 4 bases for V and 3 bases for J; bases not matched to a gene: 9. Looked up from germline, CDR1 is MNHEY and CDR2 is SMNVEV (reference sequence). As DNA, the CDR3 is TGTGCCAGCAGTTCCACAGGGGTAGCGGGAGGCTACGAGCAGTACTTC. This codes for CASSSTGVAGGYEQYF.

The J gene is TRBJ1-2, the V gene TRBV21-1; the listed D gene, TRBD1, was not tested against the DNA. TRBV21-1 is given as a pseudogene. The CDR3 is made up of 14 amino acids. The CDR3 here is CASSQVGTNYGYTF. Here the CDR3 DNA reads TGTGCCAGCTCCCAGGTCGGTACAAACTATGGCTACACCTTC.

The rearrangement uses TRBV27 and TRBJ2-5; D perhaps matches TRBD2 (5 bases). V lost 5 bases and J lost 1, with 17 bases in between. This CDR3 has 16 amino acids. Germline CDR1 and CDR2: MNHEY and SMNVEV (reference sequence). The DNA of the CDR3 is TGTGCCAGCAGTCCTATCGGGGTACGAGCCCAAGAGACCCAGTACTTC. Its protein product is CASSPIGVRAQETQYF.

The chain links TRBV11-2 to TRBJ1-4; D perhaps matches TRBD1 (5 bases). This CDR3 contains 15 residues. Trimming stripped 3 bases from V and 8 bases from J, with 16 bases between. Per the germline V gene, CDR1 is SGHAT and CDR2 is FQNNGV. CDR3 DNA sequence: TGTGCCAGCAGCTTCACGGGGGTTCGAACGGAAAAACTGTTTTTT. Encoded protein: CASSFTGVRTEKLFF.

The J gene is TRBJ2-3, the V gene TRBV10-3, with D tentatively TRBD2 (7 bases). Germline V gene sequence: CDR1 ENHRY, CDR2 SYGVKD. V gave up 6 bases and J gave up 6 bases, with 22 bases separating them. The CDR3 is 16 residues long. CDR3 protein: CAIRSEGDYRGDTQYF. In nucleotides, the CDR3 is TGTGCCATCAGATCAGAGGGGGACTACCGTGGGGATACGCAGTATTTT.

The rearrangement joins TRBV6-4 to TRBJ2-2; 8 bases map to TRBD2. Germline loops: CDR1 MRHNA, CDR2 SNTAGT. CDR3 length: 14 amino acids. Trimming removed 0 bases from V and 9 bases from J; junction bases left unmatched: 3. CDR3 residues: CASSDSAGGWELFF. DNA for the CDR3: TGTGCCAGCAGTGACTCGGCGGGGGGCTGGGAGCTGTTTTTT.

The CDR3 DNA reads as TGTGCCAGCAGTTTATGGGGCGGGCCGGGGAATGAGCAGTTCTTC. It encodes CASSLWGGPGNEQFF. The V call is TRBV28, the J call TRBJ2-1, with TRBD2 as a possible D gene (5 bases). Trimming left V 0 bases short and J 7 bases short, with 13 bases between. Per germline, CDR1 MDHEN and CDR2 SYDVKM. This CDR3 has 15 amino acids.

The rearrangement links TRBV12-3 or TRBV12-4 to TRBJ2-5; no firm D call. With 1 base removed from V and 2 bases from J, the gap between germline ends came to 5 bases. The CDR3 length is 13 residues. CDR3 sequence reads: CASSLDRQETQYF. The CDR3 coding sequence is TGTGCCAGCAGTTTAGACCGGCAAGAGACCCAGTACTTC.

The CDR3 nucleotides read TGCGCCAGCAGCCAAGTGGACTTCCAAGAGACCCAGTACTTC. It codes for CASSQVDFQETQYF. The chain couples TRBV4-1 to TRBJ2-5; TRBD2 might be the D (5 bases). The length of the CDR3 is 14 residues. V lost 1 base and J lost 1, with 7 bases in between. Germline V gene sequence: CDR1 MGHRA, CDR2 YSYEKL.

The rearrangement links TRBV24-1 to TRBJ2-3, with TRBD1 identical over 10 bases. Germline V gives CDR1 KGHDR, CDR2 SFDVKD. This CDR3 is 16 amino acids long. V was clipped by 4 bases and J by 2 bases; unmatched bases: 5. CDR3: CATSETGTGATDTQYF. CDR3 nucleotides: TGTGCCACCAGTGAGACCGGGACAGGGGCCACAGATACGCAGTATTTT.

The CDR3 region has the DNA TGTGCCAGCAGTTTGAATGGCGGACTTATACTCTACGAGCAGTACTTC. Translated: CASSLNGGLILYEQYF. This chain joins TRBV27 and TRBJ2-7; perhaps TRBD2 as D (5 bases). This CDR3 region has 16 residues. Looked up from germline, CDR1 is MNHEY and CDR2 is SMNVEV (reference sequence). Deletions cut 3 bases from V and 3 bases from J, with 18 bases between.

The chain carries TRBV29-1 and TRBJ1-1; D perhaps matches TRBD1 (6 bases). The CDR3 sequence is 13 residues long. Trimming shortened V by 6 bases and J by 2 bases, and 13 bases separated the two germline ends. The V gene's germline CDR1 is SQVTM and CDR2 ANQGSEA. CDR3 amino acids: CSVGQSENTEAFF. In DNA form, the CDR3 reads TGCAGCGTCGGACAGAGCGAAAACACTGAAGCTTTCTTT.

The J gene is TRBJ2-5, the V gene TRBV3-1 (or the pseudogene TRBV3-2); 9 bases align to TRBD2. CDR1 and CDR2 (germline): LGHDT, YNNKEL (reference sequence). The CDR3 contains 14 residues. V dropped 8 bases and J dropped 5; count of bases not matched to a gene: 9. The CDR3, as DNA: TGTGCCAGCTATTCGGCGGGGGGGCAGGAGACCCAGTACTTC. Its protein product is CASYSAGGQETQYF.

The chain carries TRBV19 and TRBJ2-7, with D perhaps TRBD2 (5 bases). The germline V and J ends were trimmed by 5 bases and 6 bases, with 14 bases remaining between them. CDR3 length: 13 amino acids. The germline V gene has CDR1 LNHDA and CDR2 SQIVND (reference sequence). CDR3 residues: CASSVGLLAEQYF. CDR3 sequence (DNA): TGTGCCAGTAGTGTCGGACTTCTAGCCGAGCAGTACTTC. The complete variable domain, with remaining parts taken from reference TRBV19 and TRBJ2-7, reads DGGITQSPKYLFRKEGQNVTLSCEQNLNHDAMYWYRQDPGQGLRLIYYSQIVNDFQKGDIAEGYSVSREKKESFPLTVTSAQKNPTAFYLCASSVGLLAEQYFGPGTRLTVT.

V is TRBV23-1 and J is TRBJ1-5, with D perhaps matching TRBD1 (6 bases). TRBV23-1 is an ORF, and what it does is uncertain. This CDR3 contains 21 residues. The V end was cut by 8 bases, the J end by 0 bases, with 32 bases between. The CDR3 DNA sequence: TGCGCCAGCCGGTGCAAGAGCATACCGGGACATTCTAGAGCTAGCAATCAGCCCCAGCATTTT. Amino acids: CASRCKSIPGHSRASNQPQHF.

This sequence joins TRBV6-6 and TRBJ2-2; D might be TRBD2 (6 bases). This CDR3 region has 15 residues. The germline V gene has CDR1 MNHNY and CDR2 SVGAGI (reference sequence). Trimming stripped 7 bases from V and 5 bases from J, with 17 bases between. In DNA, the CDR3 is TGTGCCAGCAAAAGGTTAGCGGTCGATACCGGGGAGCTGTTTTTT. It yields the protein CASKRLAVDTGELFF.

The sample holds a few counts of this clone. The chain has TRBV7-8 and TRBJ1-4; D unclear. This CDR3 is 14 amino acids long. Germline V gene lookup returns CDR1 SGHVS and CDR2 FQNEAQ. The V end lost 2 bases, the J end lost 5 bases, and 9 bases lay between the germline ends. CDR3 region: CASSLHGLNEKLFF. CDR3 in DNA: TGTGCCAGCAGCTTACATGGCCTCAATGAAAAACTGTTTTTT.

The V and J genes are TRBV5-5 and TRBJ1-5; 7 bases match TRBD1. From germline, CDR1 is SGHKS and CDR2 YYEKEE (reference sequence). The V segment lost 2 bases and the J segment 4 bases; nucleotides outside the gene matches: 9. CDR3 size: 16 residues. The CDR3 region has the DNA TGTGCCAGCAGCTTACGGGCAGGGGGTCCTAATCAGCCCCAGCATTTT. Amino acids: CASSLRAGGPNQPQHF.

The gene calls are TRBV29-1 and TRBJ1-2; the D is unclear. Germline V gene data show CDR1 as SQVTM and CDR2 as ANQGSEA. The CDR3 runs 9 residues. V was shortened by 4 bases and J by 11 bases, with 8 bases between the two germline ends. As DNA, the CDR3 is TGCAGCGTTGTTCCGGGTTACACCTTC. It yields the protein CSVVPGYTF. Full variable domain (remainder filled in from reference TRBV29-1 and TRBJ1-2): SAVISQKPSRDICQRGTSLTIQCQVDSQVTMMFWYRQQPGQSLTLIATANQGSEATYESGFVIDKFPISRPNLTFSTLTVSNMSPEDSSIYLCSVVPGYTFGSGTRLTVV.